This is a list of T cell receptor beta chains from one sample in a study of blood T cell repertoires in COVID-19. Clones were read by immunoSEQ multiplex PCR, and TCRdb kept only the in-frame ones, dropping some. The sample yields about 69,000 clones, roughly three quarters seen once. Specimen: peripheral blood. The receptors shown here come from a man aged 55 to 70 with acute or convalescent COVID-19. The CDR3 runs from the conserved cysteine through the conserved F or W. A D gene is named only where the DNA matches it firmly. Only part of the rows carry a size: once, few, many, or a class if the clone is expanded.

CDR3 protein: CASSSRGGQNTGELFF; CDR3 DNA: TGTGCCAGCAGCTCACGGGGGGGCCAGAACACCGGGGAGCTGTTTTTT; D gene: TRBD2; V gene: TRBV7-2; J gene: TRBJ2-2; clone size: -
CDR3 protein: CATSDPRGLAGELFF; CDR3 DNA: TGTGCCACCAGTGATCCTAGGGGGTTGGCCGGGGAGCTGTTTTTT; D gene: -; V gene: TRBV24-1; J gene: TRBJ2-2; clone size: few
CDR3 protein: CASSRTTAQNTEAFF; CDR3 DNA: TGTGCCAGCTCACGAACGACTGCTCAGAACACTGAAGCTTTCTTT; D gene: -; V gene: TRBV18; J gene: TRBJ1-1; clone size: -
CDR3 protein: CASSRQGGTEAFF; CDR3 DNA: TGTGCCAGCAGCAGACAGGGCGGAACTGAAGCTTTCTTT; D gene: TRBD1; V gene: TRBV6-6; J gene: TRBJ1-1; clone size: -
CDR3 protein: CASSQEPRENTGELFF; CDR3 DNA: TGTGCCAGCAGCCAAGAACCGAGGGAGAACACCGGGGAGCTGTTTTTT; D gene: -; V gene: TRBV3-1/TRBV3-2; J gene: TRBJ2-2; clone size: -
CDR3 protein: CASSDVGAEAFF; CDR3 DNA: TGCGCCAGCAGCGACGTCGGGGCTGAAGCTTTCTTT; D gene: -; V gene: TRBV5-1; J gene: TRBJ1-1; clone size: -
CDR3 protein: CASSIRTGGNSPLHF; CDR3 DNA: TGTGCCAGTAGTATCCGGACAGGGGGAAATTCACCCCTCCACTTT; D gene: TRBD1; V gene: TRBV19; J gene: TRBJ1-6; clone size: once
CDR3 protein: CASSQSSNEQFF; CDR3 DNA: TGTGCCAGCAGCCAAAGTAGCAATGAGCAGTTCTTC; D gene: -; V gene: TRBV3-1/TRBV3-2; J gene: TRBJ2-1; clone size: -
CDR3 protein: CASRGRGTAQGNQPQHF; CDR3 DNA: TGCGCCAGCAGAGGCAGGGGGACTGCCCAAGGTAATCAGCCCCAGCATTTT; D gene: TRBD1; V gene: TRBV10-1; J gene: TRBJ1-5; clone size: -
CDR3 protein: CASSFSGGGYEQYF; CDR3 DNA: TGTGCCAGCAGTTTTTCAGGGGGCGGGTACGAGCAGTACTTC; D gene: TRBD1; V gene: TRBV6-2/TRBV6-3; J gene: TRBJ2-7; clone size: -
CDR3 protein: CASSLSPGTGNTIYF; CDR3 DNA: TGTGCCAGCAGCTTAAGCCCAGGGACTGGAAACACCATATATTTT; D gene: -; V gene: TRBV7-3; J gene: TRBJ1-3; clone size: -
CDR3 protein: CASSSYRGGYTF; CDR3 DNA: TGTGCCAGCAGCTCTTACAGGGGTGGCTACACCTTC; D gene: TRBD1; V gene: TRBV11-1; J gene: TRBJ1-2; clone size: -
CDR3 protein: CAIPIGQGRETQYF; CDR3 DNA: TGTGCCATCCCAATCGGACAGGGTCGGGAGACCCAGTACTTC; D gene: TRBD1; V gene: TRBV19; J gene: TRBJ2-5; clone size: -
CDR3 protein: CASSYRDYEQYF; CDR3 DNA: TGTGCCAGCAGCTACAGGGATTACGAGCAGTACTTC; D gene: -; V gene: TRBV12-3/TRBV12-4; J gene: TRBJ2-7; clone size: -
CDR3 protein: CASRPAGTNTGELFF; CDR3 DNA: TGTGCCAGCAGGCCAGCGGGGACGAACACCGGGGAGCTGTTTTTT; D gene: TRBD2; V gene: TRBV7-8; J gene: TRBJ2-2; clone size: -
CDR3 protein: CASSGENRADTQYF; CDR3 DNA: TGTGCCAGCTCAGGGGAGAACAGGGCAGATACGCAGTATTTT; D gene: -; V gene: TRBV18; J gene: TRBJ2-3; clone size: -
CDR3 protein: CASNSETGEVSYGYTF; CDR3 DNA: TGCGCCAGCAACTCGGAGACGGGGGAAGTTAGCTATGGCTACACCTTC; D gene: -; V gene: TRBV4-3; J gene: TRBJ1-2; clone size: -
CDR3 protein: CASSLDTNSPLHF; CDR3 DNA: TGTGCCAGCAGCTTAGATACAAATTCACCCCTCCACTTT; D gene: -; V gene: TRBV11-3; J gene: TRBJ1-6; clone size: -
CDR3 protein: CAISEQGAETQYF; CDR3 DNA: TGTGCCATCAGTGAACAGGGGGCAGAGACCCAGTACTTC; D gene: TRBD1; V gene: TRBV10-3; J gene: TRBJ2-5; clone size: -
CDR3 protein: CASSSLDEKLFF; CDR3 DNA: TGTGCCAGCAGTTCCCTAGATGAAAAACTGTTTTTT; D gene: -; V gene: TRBV12-3/TRBV12-4; J gene: TRBJ1-4; clone size: -
CDR3 protein: CASHPRRGGRVETQYF; CDR3 DNA: TGTGCCAGCCATCCGCGCCGGGGGGGCCGAGTGGAGACCCAGTACTTC; D gene: TRBD2; V gene: TRBV27; J gene: TRBJ2-5; clone size: -
CDR3 protein: CASSFGGQGPGGYTF; CDR3 DNA: TGTGCCAGCAGCTTCGGGGGACAGGGTCCGGGAGGCTACACCTTC; D gene: TRBD1; V gene: TRBV11-2; J gene: TRBJ1-2; clone size: -
CDR3 protein: CAWSTGQGLIQPQHF; CDR3 DNA: TGTGCCTGGAGCACTGGACAGGGATTAATTCAGCCCCAGCATTTT; D gene: TRBD1; V gene: TRBV30; J gene: TRBJ1-5; clone size: -
CDR3 protein: CASSLGPRPQETQYF; CDR3 DNA: TGTGCCAGCAGTTTGGGCCCGCGACCCCAAGAGACCCAGTACTTC; D gene: -; V gene: TRBV6-2/TRBV6-3; J gene: TRBJ2-5; clone size: -
CDR3 protein: CASSENRQGRNYGYTF; CDR3 DNA: TGTGCCAGCAGTGAGAACAGACAGGGTAGAAACTATGGCTACACCTTC; D gene: TRBD1; V gene: TRBV2; J gene: TRBJ1-2; clone size: few
CDR3 protein: CASSLAPGVSHGENSPLHF; CDR3 DNA: TGTGCCAGCAGCTTAGCCCCAGGGGTAAGCCATGGGGAAAATTCACCCCTCCACTTT; D gene: -; V gene: TRBV7-9; J gene: TRBJ1-6; clone size: -
CDR3 protein: CASSYRGFNTGELFF; CDR3 DNA: TGTGCCAGCAGTTACCGGGGATTCAACACCGGGGAGCTGTTTTTT; D gene: -; V gene: TRBV6-2/TRBV6-3; J gene: TRBJ2-2; clone size: -
CDR3 protein: CASSSARGGPGANVLTF; CDR3 DNA: TGTGCCAGCAGCTCGGCGCGGGGGGGCCCTGGGGCCAACGTCCTGACTTTC; D gene: TRBD2; V gene: TRBV7-2; J gene: TRBJ2-6; clone size: -
CDR3 protein: CASSQERGGASDTQYF; CDR3 DNA: TGTGCCAGCAGCCAAGAGCGCGGGGGGGCGTCAGATACGCAGTATTTT; D gene: TRBD2; V gene: TRBV4-2; J gene: TRBJ2-3; clone size: -
CDR3 protein: CASSLRGPSTNEKLFF; CDR3 DNA: TGTGCCAGCAGCCTTCGGGGTCCCTCAACTAATGAAAAACTGTTTTTT; D gene: -; V gene: TRBV6-2/TRBV6-3; J gene: TRBJ1-4; clone size: few